A single sample gave rise to the 19 T cell receptor beta chains below, sequenced in a study of shared clonotypes between healthy human individuals. Using immunoSEQ multiplex PCR, the repertoire was profiled, and TCRdb retains in-frame clones only, with some absent. The data hold some 650,000 clones, with approximately 97% observed a single time. Sequenced sample: naive CD4+ T cells sorted from blood. Subset of the sample: CD45RA+ positively selected. These receptors came from a woman under 40 in good health.

The chain employs TRBV19 and TRBJ2-3; 13 nucleotides line up with TRBD2. Trimming at V came to 8 bases and at J to 0 bases, leaving 8 bases not matched to a gene. Looked up from germline, CDR1 is LNHDA and CDR2 is SQIVND (reference sequence). The CDR3 is 17 residues long. The DNA of the CDR3 is TGTGCCAGTTCGGAGACTAGCGGGAGGTGGAGCACAGATACGCAGTATTTT. This codes for CASSETSGRWSTDTQYF.

Note on this clone: Other nucleotide sequences from this sample produce the same CDR3. The chain uses TRBV28 and TRBJ2-7; D is ambiguous. The CDR3 spans 12 residues. Deletions cut 6 bases from V and 0 bases from J, with 6 bases between. Germline CDR1 and CDR2: MDHEN and SYDVKM. This CDR3 reads CASSWSSYEQYF. Here the CDR3 DNA reads TGTGCCAGCAGCTGGAGCTCCTACGAGCAGTACTTC.

CDR3 nucleotide sequence: TGCGCCAGCAGTGGACTAGCGGACTACAATGAGCAGTTCTTC. It yields the protein CASSGLADYNEQFF. The chain carries TRBV5-1 and TRBJ2-1, with 10 bases matching TRBD2. Germline CDR1 and CDR2: SGHRS and YFSETQ. The length of the CDR3 is 14 residues. The junction had 2 bases not matched to a gene; V was cut back by 5 bases and J by 3 bases.

The rearrangement uses TRBV5-4 and TRBJ2-3; 10 bases line up with TRBD2. Germline values: CDR1 SGHNT, CDR2 YYREEE (reference sequence). Unmatched junction bases numbered 14, after V lost 0 bases and J lost 1 base. The CDR3 length is 20 residues. CDR3 amino acids: CASSLALGLAGEGRTDTQYF. DNA of the CDR3: TGTGCCAGCAGCTTGGCCTTAGGGCTAGCGGGAGAGGGACGCACAGATACGCAGTATTTT.

The rearrangement links TRBV7-9 to TRBJ1-5; no clear D. Trimming took 5 bases from V and 4 from J, leaving 18 bases between them. The CDR3 has 16 residues. Germline V gene lookup returns CDR1 SEHNR and CDR2 FQNEAQ (reference sequence). CDR3 amino acids: CASSPTSGPGNQPQHF. The CDR3 DNA sequence: TGTGCCAGCAGCCCTACCAGCGGCCCGGGTAATCAGCCCCAGCATTTT.

V gene TRBV15 combines with J gene TRBJ2-7, with D perhaps matching TRBD1 (6 bases). Germline V CDR1 and CDR2: LNHNV, YYDKDF (reference sequence). V lost 5 bases and J lost 4, with 15 bases in between. The CDR3 consists of 14 residues. CDR3: CATSEAGTKYEQYF. CDR3 in DNA: TGTGCCACCAGCGAAGCCGGGACAAAGTACGAGCAGTACTTC.

V and J are TRBV18 and TRBJ1-2; tentative D call: TRBD1 (5 bases). The ends were cut back, 1 base at V and 1 base at J, with 16 bases in the middle. CDR1 KGHSH and CDR2 LQKENI come from the germline V gene. The CDR3 extends over 17 amino acids. The CDR3 is CASSPRPRDRINYGYTF. The CDR3 DNA follows: TGTGCCAGCTCACCACGGCCCCGGGACCGAATTAACTATGGCTACACCTTC.

As DNA, the CDR3 is TGTGCCAGCAGCTTAAGACGCCTACTGGGTAAAGGGGAGCTGTTTTTT. Residues: CASSLRRLLGKGELFF. V gene TRBV7-2 combines with J gene TRBJ2-2; D is unclear. Germline CDR1 is SGHTA and CDR2 is FQGNSA. V dropped 2 bases and J dropped 8 bases, with 18 bases sitting between them. The CDR3 is 16 residues long.

V usage is TRBV28 and J usage is TRBJ1-1; maybe TRBD1 (5 bases). From germline, CDR1 is MDHEN and CDR2 SYDVKM. This CDR3 contains 18 residues. V was trimmed by 4 bases and J by 4 bases, leaving 25 bases between them. In nucleotides, the CDR3 is TGTGCCAGCAGTTCCCTCGGACCGATGGAAGGGGTGGGCACTGAAGCTTTCTTT. Translating gives CASSSLGPMEGVGTEAFF. Combining the CDR3 with reference TRBV28 and TRBJ1-1 gives the whole variable domain DVKVTQSSRYLVKRTGEKVFLECVQDMDHENMFWYRQDPGLGLRLIYFSYDVKMKEKGDIPEGYSVSREKKERFSLILESASTNQTSMYLCASSSLGPMEGVGTEAFFGQGTRLTVV.

This clone has only one observation. The chain combines TRBV30 with TRBJ2-1; no reliable D call. Deletions cut 0 bases from V and 8 bases from J, with 11 bases between. In germline, CDR1 is GTSNPN, CDR2 SVGIG (reference sequence). This CDR3 spans 13 amino acids. The CDR3 loop reads CAWSVVPRHEQFF. In nucleotides, the CDR3 is TGTGCCTGGAGTGTTGTTCCAAGGCATGAGCAGTTCTTC.

The chain couples TRBV5-8 to TRBJ2-2; possible D gene TRBD2, 6 bases. Germline V gives CDR1 SGHTS, CDR2 YDEGEE. The V end lost 4 bases, the J end lost 1 base, and 14 bases lay between the germline ends. CDR3 length: 16 amino acids. The CDR3 DNA is TGTGCCAGCAGCCTTAAGCGGGTACTGAACACCGGGGAGCTGTTTTTT. This translates into CASSLKRVLNTGELFF. Full variable domain (rest looked up from reference TRBV5-8 and TRBJ2-2): EAGVTQSPTHLIKTRGQQATLRCSPISGHTSVYWYQQALGLGLQFLLWYDEGEERNRGNFPPRFSGRQFPNYSSELNVNALELEDSALYLCASSLKRVLNTGELFFGEGSRLTVL.

A single count supports this clone. The genes are TRBV7-2 and TRBJ2-1, with no clear D. Germline-derived CDR1 and CDR2 are SGHTA and FQGNSA. The CDR3 spans 14 residues. Trimming cost V 3 bases and J 2 bases, with 8 bases left between them. CDR3 in amino acids: CASSFGVTYNEQFF. The CDR3 DNA is TGTGCCAGCAGCTTTGGGGTAACCTACAATGAGCAGTTCTTC.

The chain uses TRBV19 and TRBJ2-7, with D maybe TRBD2 (7 bases). The V and J ends lost 4 bases and 1 base respectively, with 20 bases between them. The CDR3 loop spans 17 amino acids. Germline V gene lookup returns CDR1 LNHDA and CDR2 SQIVND (reference sequence). The CDR3 coding sequence is TGTGCCAGTAGTAGGGACAAGGTTGCCGGGGGGTCCTACGAGCAGTACTTC. This sequence encodes CASSRDKVAGGSYEQYF.

The chain couples TRBV7-9 to TRBJ2-7; D is perhaps TRBD1 (5 bases). Trimming left V 6 bases short and J 5 bases short, with 17 bases between. This CDR3 is 14 amino acids long. CDR1 is SEHNR, CDR2 FQNEAQ, per germline (reference sequence). The CDR3 DNA follows: TGTGCCAGCAGAAGAGGCGCAGGGTTAGACGAGCAGTACTTC. Translation gives CASRRGAGLDEQYF.

This chain links TRBV13 with TRBJ2-1, with 10 bases matching TRBD2. The germline V gene encodes CDR1 PRHDT and CDR2 FYEKMQ (reference sequence). The J segment lost 2 bases and the V segment lost 1 base, leaving 8 bases of the junction unmatched. This CDR3 region has 18 residues. CDR3 amino acids: CASSLVASGRGAYNEQFF. The CDR3 bases are TGTGCCAGCAGCTTAGTGGCTAGCGGGAGAGGGGCCTACAATGAGCAGTTCTTC.

The chain is built from TRBV28 and TRBJ1-2, with D hard to call. The V gene's germline CDR1 is MDHEN and CDR2 SYDVKM. This CDR3 has 13 residues. Trimming stripped 1 base from V and 8 bases from J, with 11 bases between. The chain's CDR3 is CASSLLGQPGYTF. The CDR3 DNA reads as TGTGCCAGCAGTTTATTAGGCCAGCCGGGCTACACCTTC.

This clone came up a few times. V and J are TRBV7-9 and TRBJ2-7; D remains unclear. The CDR3 extends over 11 amino acids. Germline CDR1 reads SEHNR; CDR2 reads FQNEAQ (reference sequence). The V end lost 3 bases, the J end lost 2 bases, and 2 bases lay between the germline ends. Here the CDR3 reads CASSFAYEQYF. CDR3 coding DNA: TGTGCCAGCAGCTTCGCCTACGAGCAGTACTTC. Full variable domain (rest looked up from reference TRBV7-9 and TRBJ2-7): DTGVSQNPRHKITKRGQNVTFRCDPISEHNRLYWYRQTLGQGPEFLTYFQNEAQLEKSRLLSDRFSAERPKGSFSTLEIQRTEQGDSAMYLCASSFAYEQYFGPGTRLTVT.

This clone was picked up one time. The chain is built from TRBV9 and TRBJ2-1, with TRBD2 identical over 9 bases. With 2 bases clipped from V and 3 bases from J, the junction kept 6 bases outside the gene matches. Germline V lookup: CDR1 SGDLS, CDR2 YYNGEE. The CDR3 runs to 16 residues. Here the CDR3 DNA reads TGTGCCAGCAGCGTCCTAGCGGGGATAGACTACAATGAGCAGTTCTTC. Residues: CASSVLAGIDYNEQFF.

This rearrangement joins TRBV7-9 to TRBJ1-1; D is unclear. The V gene's germline CDR1 is SEHNR and CDR2 FQNEAQ (reference sequence). V gave up 7 bases and J gave up 0 bases, with 12 bases separating them. The CDR3 length is 14 residues. CDR3 region: CASNHVPLNTEAFF. CDR3 sequence (DNA): TGTGCCAGCAACCATGTTCCGTTGAACACTGAAGCTTTCTTT. Full variable domain (remainder filled in from reference TRBV7-9 and TRBJ1-1): DTGVSQNPRHKITKRGQNVTFRCDPISEHNRLYWYRQTLGQGPEFLTYFQNEAQLEKSRLLSDRFSAERPKGSFSTLEIQRTEQGDSAMYLCASNHVPLNTEAFFGQGTRLTVV.